A selection of T cell receptor beta chains follows, all from one sample in a study of T-cell reconstitution after alpha-beta-depleted transplantation in children. TCRdb re-called the PCR reads with MiXCR, one entry per CDR3 protein. The table shows roughly 200,000 distinct CDR3 sequences, with roughly 8.3% occurring only once. Specimen: PBMCs, mostly from graft donor cells, collected 360 days after TCRalphabeta/CD19-depleted stem cell transplant. The receptors stem from a male patient between 2 and 10 years old who had a stem cell transplant for acute myeloid leukemia, so the T cells may come from the graft donor. The CDR3 runs from the conserved cysteine through the conserved F or W. The D gene is left open where the match is weak. A row's size may be missing; if present it is once, few, many or a size class.

abundance,j_gene,v_gene,d_gene,CDR3aa,CDR3nt
few,TRBJ1-2,TRBV7-2,TRBD1,CASSLASGGYYGYTF,TGTGCCAGCAGCTTAGCATCAGGGGGCTACTATGGCTACACCTTC
.,TRBJ2-1,TRBV29-1,.,CSVLGNEQFF,TGCAGCGTGCTAGGGAATGAGCAGTTCTTC
.,TRBJ1-2,TRBV5-1,.,CASSLAWGGANYGYTF,TGCGCCAGCAGCTTGGCCTGGGGGGGCGCCAACTATGGCTACACCTTC
few,TRBJ2-2,TRBV12-3/TRBV12-4,.,CASSPDIFWRNTGELFF,TGTGCCAGCAGTCCCGACATCTTTTGGCGGAACACCGGGGAGCTGTTTTTT
many,TRBJ2-1,TRBV27,.,CASSLNSYNEQFF,TGTGCCAGCAGTTTAAACAGCTACAATGAGCAGTTCTTC
many,TRBJ2-2,TRBV7-8,.,CASSLAFGSYTGELFF,TGTGCCAGCAGCTTAGCGTTCGGCAGTTACACCGGGGAGCTGTTTTTT
.,TRBJ1-1,TRBV10-3,.,CAIRGTLYTEAFF,TGTGCCATCAGGGGGACGCTTTACACTGAAGCTTTCTTT
many,TRBJ2-3,TRBV12-3/TRBV12-4,.,CASSLLGWTRDTDTQYF,TGTGCCAGCAGTTTATTGGGGTGGACCCGGGACACAGATACGCAGTATTTT
.,TRBJ2-5,TRBV11-1,TRBD2,CASSLGLASETQYF,TGTGCCAGCAGCTTGGGACTAGCGAGTGAGACCCAGTACTTC
many,TRBJ2-5,TRBV15,.,CATSREWGRETQYF,TGTGCCACCAGCAGAGAGTGGGGGCGGGAGACCCAGTACTTC
many,TRBJ2-3,TRBV27,.,CASSAGTLRFTDTQYF,TGTGCCAGCAGTGCGGGGACATTAAGATTCACAGATACGCAGTATTTT
many,TRBJ1-1,TRBV4-3,.,CASSQGSRLANTEAFF,TGCGCCAGCAGCCAAGGTTCTCGCCTGGCGAACACTGAAGCTTTCTTT
few,TRBJ1-1,TRBV28,.,CASNTGGNTEAFF,TGTGCCAGCAATACGGGTGGGAACACTGAAGCTTTCTTT
.,TRBJ2-1,TRBV6-5,.,CASSYGGRIGNEQFF,TGTGCCAGCAGTTACGGGGGGCGGATTGGGAATGAGCAGTTCTTC
many,TRBJ2-1,TRBV29-1,.,CSAGLSPLDNEQFF,TGCAGCGCTGGGTTATCCCCGCTCGACAATGAGCAGTTCTTC
few,TRBJ1-4,TRBV5-6,TRBD1,CASSPRGRLYEKLFF,TGTGCCAGCAGCCCAAGGGGGCGTCTTTATGAAAAACTGTTTTTT
many,TRBJ2-7,TRBV5-1,.,CASSLDWEVNYEQYF,TGCGCCAGCAGCTTGGATTGGGAAGTGAACTACGAGCAGTACTTC
few,TRBJ2-7,TRBV27,.,CASSFGVSGEQYF,TGTGCCAGCAGTTTCGGAGTTAGTGGCGAGCAGTACTTC
few,TRBJ2-7,TRBV7-2,TRBD2,CASSWSPGLAGENEQYF,TGTGCCAGCAGCTGGTCGCCGGGACTAGCGGGAGAAAACGAGCAGTACTTC
.,TRBJ2-5,TRBV20-1,.,CSARRGTDGETQYF,TGCAGTGCTAGAAGGGGCACCGATGGAGAGACCCAGTACTTC
few,TRBJ1-1,TRBV27,.,CASSLWGSPGGPYTEAFF,TGTGCCAGCAGTTTATGGGGCTCCCCGGGGGGCCCTTACACTGAAGCTTTCTTT
.,TRBJ2-3,TRBV7-2,TRBD2,CASSFLRLAGDGTDTQYF,TGTGCCAGCAGCTTCCTGCGACTAGCGGGAGATGGCACAGATACGCAGTATTTT
many,TRBJ2-3,TRBV20-1,.,CSQGRDTDTQYF,TGCAGTCAAGGACGGGACACAGATACGCAGTATTTT
.,TRBJ2-2,TRBV5-4,.,CASGPGRAGELFF,TGTGCCAGCGGACCTGGTAGGGCCGGGGAGCTGTTTTTT
many,TRBJ1-4,TRBV7-9,TRBD1,CASSSGTGNEKLFF,TGTGCCAGCAGCTCGGGGACAGGGAATGAAAAACTGTTTTTT
few,TRBJ2-3,TRBV7-2,TRBD1,CASSSGQERDTQYF,TGTGCCAGCAGCAGTGGACAGGAAAGAGATACGCAGTATTTT
.,TRBJ1-5,TRBV15,.,CATSRDRRGSNQPQHF,TGTGCCACCAGCAGAGATCGCAGGGGCAGCAATCAGCCCCAGCATTTT
.,TRBJ2-1,TRBV5-6,TRBD2,CASSFSPFGLSGGPNEQFF,TGTGCCAGCAGCTTTTCACCTTTCGGTCTTAGCGGGGGGCCCAATGAGCAGTTCTTC
many,TRBJ2-5,TRBV5-1,.,CASSFYGTQETQYF,TGCGCCAGCAGCTTCTATGGGACGCAAGAGACCCAGTACTTC
few,TRBJ2-3,TRBV29-1,TRBD2,CSQMGLAGGKGTQYF,TGCAGCCAAATGGGACTAGCGGGAGGAAAGGGTACGCAGTATTTT
many,TRBJ2-5,TRBV20-1,TRBD2,CSAKSGGQETQYF,TGCAGTGCAAAGAGCGGGGGCCAAGAGACCCAGTACTTC
many,TRBJ2-2,TRBV12-3/TRBV12-4,.,CASTEGPLNTGELFF,TGTGCCAGCACCGAGGGACCCTTGAACACCGGGGAGCTGTTTTTT
many,TRBJ1-1,TRBV10-3,.,CATKRPANTEAFF,TGTGCCACTAAAAGGCCGGCGAACACTGAAGCTTTCTTT
.,TRBJ2-7,TRBV4-3,TRBD2,CASSQRLSGGVDEQYF,TGCGCCAGCAGCCAAAGACTCTCGGGAGGAGTGGACGAGCAGTACTTC
.,TRBJ1-1,TRBV5-1,.,CASSWGGAEAFF,TGCGCCAGCAGCTGGGGAGGCGCTGAAGCTTTCTTT
few,TRBJ1-1,TRBV7-2,.,CASSSILNTEAFF,TGTGCCAGCAGCTCAATTCTGAACACTGAAGCTTTCTTT
many,TRBJ2-3,TRBV12-3/TRBV12-4,.,CASSFGTVRTDTQYF,TGTGCCAGCAGTTTTGGGACGGTGCGCACAGATACGCAGTATTTT
many,TRBJ1-1,TRBV7-2,.,CASRSIPDRHTEAFF,TGTGCCAGCAGGTCAATTCCCGATCGTCACACTGAAGCTTTCTTT
.,TRBJ2-5,TRBV12-3/TRBV12-4,.,CASTLYRGATETQYF,TGTGCCAGCACCCTATATCGGGGCGCGACCGAGACCCAGTACTTC
.,TRBJ2-5,TRBV20-1,TRBD1,CSYYRGTETQYF,TGCAGTTATTACAGGGGGACAGAGACCCAGTACTTC
few,TRBJ2-3,TRBV24-1,TRBD1,CATSPGTAFTDTQYF,TGTGCCACCAGTCCCGGGACAGCGTTCACAGATACGCAGTATTTT